The 5 T cell receptor beta chains below were found in one sample sequenced in a study of blood T cell repertoires in COVID-19. Clones were sequenced by immunoSEQ multiplex PCR, and TCRdb holds only the in-frame ones, with some missing. This sample has fewer than 350,000 clones, with approximately 90% found just once. What was sequenced was PBMCs or T cells enriched from blood (not recorded which). The receptors come from a woman in her thirties or forties with acute COVID-19.

This chain uses TRBV3-1 (or the pseudogene TRBV3-2) with TRBJ2-5; the D gene is possibly TRBD2 (5 bases). Trimming cost V 0 bases and J 4 bases, with 12 bases left between them. The CDR3 sequence is 15 residues long. Germline CDR1 is LGHDT and CDR2 is YNNKEL (reference sequence). In DNA form, the CDR3 reads TGTGCCAGCAGCCAAGATGGGGAGCGTAGAGAGACCCAGTACTTC. Translation gives CASSQDGERRETQYF.

As concerns this clone: Sequence at one end of the junction differs from germline and may be a read error. This chain links TRBV5-6 with TRBJ1-1, with a weak D call TRBD1 (5 bases). Germline V gives CDR1 SGHDT, CDR2 YYEEEE. This CDR3 contains 16 residues. The CDR3 coding sequence is TGTGCCAGCAGCCGCCTAGATGGTCGGGGGAACGCTGAAGCTTTCTTT. Protein sequence: CASSRLDGRGNAEAFF. The full variable domain, with the rest looked up from reference TRBV5-6 and TRBJ1-1, is DAGVTQSPTHLIKTRGQQVTLRCSPKSGHDTVSWYQQALGQGPQFIFQYYEEEERQRGNFPDRFSGHQFPNYSSELNVNALLLGDSALYLCASSRLDGRGNAEAFFGQGTRLTVV.

The genes are TRBV11-2 and TRBJ1-6, with TRBD1 as a possible D gene (5 bases). The germline V gene has CDR1 SGHAT and CDR2 FQNNGV. The CDR3 is 16 amino acids. The V gene lost 5 bases and the J gene lost 5 bases, with 16 bases spanning the gap. The DNA of the CDR3 is TGTGCCAGCAGCCAACGCGGGGGTGGGGATAATTCACCCCTCCACTTT. This gives the protein CASSQRGGGDNSPLHF.

The rearrangement uses TRBV4-2 and TRBJ1-3; perhaps TRBD1 as D (6 bases). Trimming cost V 4 bases and J 0 bases, with 19 bases left between them. Per germline, CDR1 LGHNA and CDR2 YNFKEQ. This CDR3 spans 18 amino acids. CDR3 nucleotides: TGTGCCAGCAGCCTTATGCAGGGGTTCCAAGGCTCTGGAAACACCATATATTTT. Protein sequence: CASSLMQGFQGSGNTIYF.

This chain uses TRBV11-2 with TRBJ2-1, with D unresolved. This CDR3 spans 15 amino acids. Germline CDR1 SGHAT, CDR2 FQNNGV. Deletions cut 4 bases from V and 5 bases from J, with 15 bases between. The CDR3 sequence: CASSSYAAENNEQFF. The CDR3 bases are TGTGCCAGCAGCTCTTATGCGGCGGAGAACAATGAGCAGTTCTTC.